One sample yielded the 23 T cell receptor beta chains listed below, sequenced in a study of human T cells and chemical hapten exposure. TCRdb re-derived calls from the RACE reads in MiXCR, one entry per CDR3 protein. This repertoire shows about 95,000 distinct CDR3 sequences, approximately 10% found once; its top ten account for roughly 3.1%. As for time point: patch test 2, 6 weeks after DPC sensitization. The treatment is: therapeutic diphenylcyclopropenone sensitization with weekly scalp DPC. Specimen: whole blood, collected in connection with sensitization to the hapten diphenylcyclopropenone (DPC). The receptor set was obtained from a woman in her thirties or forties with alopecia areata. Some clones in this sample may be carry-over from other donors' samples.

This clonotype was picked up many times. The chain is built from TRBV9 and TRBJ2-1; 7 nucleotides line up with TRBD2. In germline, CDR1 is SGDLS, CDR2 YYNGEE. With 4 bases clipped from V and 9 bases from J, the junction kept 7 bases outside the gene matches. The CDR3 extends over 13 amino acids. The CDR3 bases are TGTGCCAGCAGCTCCAGACTAGCCGGTGAGCAGTTCTTC. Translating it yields CASSSRLAGEQFF.

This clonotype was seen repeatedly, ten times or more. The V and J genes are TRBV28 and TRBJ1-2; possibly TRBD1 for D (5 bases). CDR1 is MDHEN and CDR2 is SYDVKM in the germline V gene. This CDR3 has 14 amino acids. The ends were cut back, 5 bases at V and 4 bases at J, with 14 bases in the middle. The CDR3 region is CASSPPAGTYGYTF. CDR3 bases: TGTGCCAGCAGTCCCCCGGCAGGGACCTATGGCTACACCTTC.

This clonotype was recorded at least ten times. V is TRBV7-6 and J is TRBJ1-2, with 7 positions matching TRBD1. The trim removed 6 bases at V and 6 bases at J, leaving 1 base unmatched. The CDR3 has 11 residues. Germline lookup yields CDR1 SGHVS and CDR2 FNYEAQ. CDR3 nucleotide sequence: TGTGCCAGCAGACAGGGGAATGGCTACACCTTC. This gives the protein CASRQGNGYTF.

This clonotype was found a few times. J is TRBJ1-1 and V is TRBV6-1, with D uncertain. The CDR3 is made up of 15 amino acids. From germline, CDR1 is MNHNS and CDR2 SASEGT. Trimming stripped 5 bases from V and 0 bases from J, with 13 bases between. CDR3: CASSLEREVNTEAFF. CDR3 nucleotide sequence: TGTGCCAGCAGTTTAGAACGGGAAGTGAACACTGAAGCTTTCTTT.

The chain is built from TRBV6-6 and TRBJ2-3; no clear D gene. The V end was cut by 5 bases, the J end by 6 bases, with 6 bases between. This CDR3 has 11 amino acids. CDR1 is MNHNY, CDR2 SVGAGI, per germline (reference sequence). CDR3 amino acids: CASSTRDTQYF. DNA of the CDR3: TGTGCCAGCAGTACAAGGGATACGCAGTATTTT.

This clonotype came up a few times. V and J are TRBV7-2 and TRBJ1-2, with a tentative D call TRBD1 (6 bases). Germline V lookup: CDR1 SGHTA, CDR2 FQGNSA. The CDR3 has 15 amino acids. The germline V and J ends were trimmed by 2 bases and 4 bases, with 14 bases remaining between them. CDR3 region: CASSLTIGQTYGYTF. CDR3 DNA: TGTGCCAGCAGCTTAACCATAGGACAGACCTATGGCTACACCTTC.

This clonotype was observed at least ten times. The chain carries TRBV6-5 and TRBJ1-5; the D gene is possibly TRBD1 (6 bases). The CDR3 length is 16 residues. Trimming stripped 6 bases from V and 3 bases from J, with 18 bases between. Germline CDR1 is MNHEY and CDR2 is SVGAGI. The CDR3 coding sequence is TGTGCCAGCAGGTCTGCCGAGACAGGTGCCAATCAGCCCCAGCATTTT. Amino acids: CASRSAETGANQPQHF.

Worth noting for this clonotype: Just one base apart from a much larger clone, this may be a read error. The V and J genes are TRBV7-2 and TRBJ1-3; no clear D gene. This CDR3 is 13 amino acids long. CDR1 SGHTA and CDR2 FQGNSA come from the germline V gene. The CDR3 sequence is CVSSLATGNTIYF. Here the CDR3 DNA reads TGTGTCAGCAGCTTAGCAACAGGAAACACCATATATTTT.

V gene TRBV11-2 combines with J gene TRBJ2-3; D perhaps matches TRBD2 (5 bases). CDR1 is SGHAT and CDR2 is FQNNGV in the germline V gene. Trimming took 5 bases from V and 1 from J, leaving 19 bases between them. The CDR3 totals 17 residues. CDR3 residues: CASSPEGWEMGTDTQYF. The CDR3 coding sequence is TGTGCCAGCAGCCCCGAGGGATGGGAGATGGGCACAGATACGCAGTATTTT.

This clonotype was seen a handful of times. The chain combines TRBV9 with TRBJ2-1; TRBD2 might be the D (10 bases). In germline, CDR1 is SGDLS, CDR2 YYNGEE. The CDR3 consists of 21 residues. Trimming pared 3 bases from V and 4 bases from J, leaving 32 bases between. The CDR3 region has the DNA TGTGCCAGCAGCGGACCCTCGGGACAGGGTCTAGAGCGGGGGGGGTACAATGAGCAGTTCTTC. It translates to CASSGPSGQGLERGGYNEQFF.

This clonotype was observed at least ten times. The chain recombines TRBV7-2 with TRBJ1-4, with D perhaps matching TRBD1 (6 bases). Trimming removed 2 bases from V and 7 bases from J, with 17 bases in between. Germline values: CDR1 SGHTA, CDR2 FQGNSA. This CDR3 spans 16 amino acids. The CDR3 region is CASSLRDTRRGEKLFF. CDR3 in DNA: TGTGCCAGCAGCTTAAGGGACACAAGGAGGGGTGAAAAACTGTTTTTT.

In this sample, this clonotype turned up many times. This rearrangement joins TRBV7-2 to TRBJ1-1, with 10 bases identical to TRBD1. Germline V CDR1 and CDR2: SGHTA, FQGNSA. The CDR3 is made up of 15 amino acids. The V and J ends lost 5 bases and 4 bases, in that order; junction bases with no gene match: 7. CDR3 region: CASSPRQGASTEAFF. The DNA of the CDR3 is TGTGCCAGCAGCCCCAGACAGGGGGCCTCCACTGAAGCTTTCTTT.

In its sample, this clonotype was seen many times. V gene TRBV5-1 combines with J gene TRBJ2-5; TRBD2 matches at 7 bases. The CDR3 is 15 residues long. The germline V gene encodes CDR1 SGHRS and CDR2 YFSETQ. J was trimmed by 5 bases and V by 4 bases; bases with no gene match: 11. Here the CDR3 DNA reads TGCGCCAGCAGCCTTCTCCGGGAGGCCGTTGAGACCCAGTACTTC. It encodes CASSLLREAVETQYF.

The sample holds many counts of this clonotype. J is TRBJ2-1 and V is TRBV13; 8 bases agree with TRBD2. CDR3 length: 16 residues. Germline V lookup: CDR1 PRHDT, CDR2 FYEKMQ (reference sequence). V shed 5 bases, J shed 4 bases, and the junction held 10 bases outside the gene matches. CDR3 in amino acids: CASSHVGGASYNEQFF. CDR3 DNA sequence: TGTGCCAGCAGCCACGTCGGGGGGGCCTCTTACAATGAGCAGTTCTTC.

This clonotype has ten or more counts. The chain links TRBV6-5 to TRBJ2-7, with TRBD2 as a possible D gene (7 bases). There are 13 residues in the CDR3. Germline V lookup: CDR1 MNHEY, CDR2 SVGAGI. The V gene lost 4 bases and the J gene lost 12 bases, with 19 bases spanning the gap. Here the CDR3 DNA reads TGTGCCAGCAGTTCTCGGGGGGCCATACTAGCGTACTTC. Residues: CASSSRGAILAYF.

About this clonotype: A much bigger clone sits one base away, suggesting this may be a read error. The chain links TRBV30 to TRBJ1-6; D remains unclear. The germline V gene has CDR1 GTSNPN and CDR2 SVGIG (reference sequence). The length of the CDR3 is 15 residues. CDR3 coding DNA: TGTGTCTGGAGTGCAAAGAGCTCCTATAATTCACCCCTCCACTTT. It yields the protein CVWSAKSSYNSPLHF.

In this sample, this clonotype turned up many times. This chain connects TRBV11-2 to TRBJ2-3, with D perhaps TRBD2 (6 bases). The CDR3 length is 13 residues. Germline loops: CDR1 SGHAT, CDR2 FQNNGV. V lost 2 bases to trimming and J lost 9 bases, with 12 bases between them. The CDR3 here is CASSLREENTQYF. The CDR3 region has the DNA TGTGCCAGCAGCTTAAGGGAGGAGAACACGCAGTATTTT.

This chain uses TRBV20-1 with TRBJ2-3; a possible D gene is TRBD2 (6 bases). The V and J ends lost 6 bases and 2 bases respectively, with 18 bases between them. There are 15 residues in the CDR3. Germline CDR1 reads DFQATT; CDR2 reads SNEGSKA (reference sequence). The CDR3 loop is CSAPTREIITDTQYF. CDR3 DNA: TGCAGTGCCCCAACACGGGAGATTATCACAGATACGCAGTATTTT.

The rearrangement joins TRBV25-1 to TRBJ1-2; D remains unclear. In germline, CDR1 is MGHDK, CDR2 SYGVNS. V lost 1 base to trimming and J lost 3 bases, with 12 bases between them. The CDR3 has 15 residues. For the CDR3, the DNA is TGTGCCAGCAGTGAATGGGCGAGTACGGACTATGGCTACACCTTC. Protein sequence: CASSEWASTDYGYTF.

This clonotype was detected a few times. CDR3 region: CASKIEQGQFF. Here the CDR3 DNA reads TGTGCCAGCAAAATAGAACAAGGGCAGTTCTTC. The chain recombines TRBV2 with TRBJ2-1; no firm D call. The germline gives CDR1 SNHLY, CDR2 FYNNEI. V lost 7 bases and J 12 bases, leaving 13 bases between the germline ends. The CDR3 totals 11 residues.

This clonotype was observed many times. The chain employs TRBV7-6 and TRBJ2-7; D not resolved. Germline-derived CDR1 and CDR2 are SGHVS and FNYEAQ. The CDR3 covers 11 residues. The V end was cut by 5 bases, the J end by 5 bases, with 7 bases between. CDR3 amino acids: CASSPAHEQYF. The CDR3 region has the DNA TGTGCCAGCAGCCCCGCCCACGAGCAGTACTTC.

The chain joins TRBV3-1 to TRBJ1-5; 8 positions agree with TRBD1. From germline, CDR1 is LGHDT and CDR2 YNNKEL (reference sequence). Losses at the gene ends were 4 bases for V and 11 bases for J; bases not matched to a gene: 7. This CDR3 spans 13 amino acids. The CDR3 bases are TGTGCCAGCAGCCGACAGGGGCTTGGGGCCCAGCATTTT. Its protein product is CASSRQGLGAQHF.

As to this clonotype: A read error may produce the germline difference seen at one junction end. The CDR3 nucleotides are TGTGCCAGCACCCTACAGGGGACCCAGGATGGCCACACCTTC. Its protein is CASTLQGTQDGHTF. V and J are TRBV7-9 and TRBJ1-2, with 7 bases fitting TRBD1. Germline V gene sequence: CDR1 SEHNR, CDR2 FQNEAQ (reference sequence). The CDR3 runs to 14 residues.